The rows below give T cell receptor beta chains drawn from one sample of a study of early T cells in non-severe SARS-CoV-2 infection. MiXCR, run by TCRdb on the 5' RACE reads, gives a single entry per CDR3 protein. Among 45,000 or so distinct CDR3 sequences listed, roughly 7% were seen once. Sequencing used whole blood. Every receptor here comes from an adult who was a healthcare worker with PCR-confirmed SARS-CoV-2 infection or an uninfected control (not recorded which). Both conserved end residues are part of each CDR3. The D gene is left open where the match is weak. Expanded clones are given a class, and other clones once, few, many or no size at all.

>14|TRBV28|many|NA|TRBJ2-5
CASSPSFAQETQYF
TGTGCCAGCAGCCCGAGTTTTGCCCAAGAGACCCAGTACTTC
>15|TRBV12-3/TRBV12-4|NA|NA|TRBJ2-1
CASSYAFRFGLEQFF
TGTGCCAGCAGTTATGCCTTCCGTTTTGGACTGGAGCAGTTCTTC
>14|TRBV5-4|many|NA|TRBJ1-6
CASSLAGLNSPLHF
TGTGCCAGCAGCTTGGCAGGCTTGAATTCACCCCTCCACTTT
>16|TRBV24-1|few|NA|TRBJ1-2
CATSGGGEQPDYGYTF
TGTGCCACCAGTGGGGGGGGCGAGCAGCCTGACTATGGCTACACCTTC
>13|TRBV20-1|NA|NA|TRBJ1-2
CSARDILRHGYTF
TGCAGTGCTAGAGATATCCTCAGGCACGGCTACACCTTC
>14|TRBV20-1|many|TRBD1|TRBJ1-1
CSAIKGGANTEAFF
TGCAGTGCTATTAAAGGGGGCGCTAACACTGAAGCTTTCTTT
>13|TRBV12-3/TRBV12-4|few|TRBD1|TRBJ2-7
CASSPGQKGEQYF
TGTGCCAGCAGTCCGGGACAGAAGGGCGAGCAGTACTTC
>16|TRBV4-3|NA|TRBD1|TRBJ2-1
CASSQDQRTGLNEQFF
TGCGCCAGCAGCCAAGATCAACGGACAGGGCTCAATGAGCAGTTCTTC
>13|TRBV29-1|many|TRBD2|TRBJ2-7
CSGGAGGGYEQYF
TGCAGCGGCGGAGCGGGGGGTGGCTACGAGCAGTACTTC
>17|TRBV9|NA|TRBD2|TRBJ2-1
CASSALALAGGSNEQFF
TGTGCCAGCAGCGCCCTCGCTCTAGCGGGGGGTTCCAATGAGCAGTTCTTC
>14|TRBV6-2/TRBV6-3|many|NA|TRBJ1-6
CASSYSWENSPLHF
TGTGCCAGCAGTTACTCCTGGGAGAATTCACCCCTCCACTTT